The 20 T cell receptor beta chains below come from one sample, sequenced in a study of T cells expressing NK-cell markers (dated by TCRdb to the early 2020s). Libraries came from 5' RACE. The sequencer listed for this sample is Illumina HiSeq 2000. TCRdb reprocessed the reads and assigns one entry to each CDR3 protein sequence, leaving out DNA. The data table for this sample lists about 540,000 distinct CDR3 sequences. The ten largest account for under 4.5% of the sample. The sample was blood T cells: a sorted CD56 or NKG2C T cell subset, CD4+ or CD8+ T cells, or bulk PBMC T cells (not recorded which). All receptors come from a man between 18 and 29 years old in good health. Donor details come from another sample of the same person, matched by shared clones.

This rearrangement joins TRBV5-1 to TRBJ2-5; TCRdb's assignment of TRBD1 cannot be checked, as there is no DNA. Germline loops: CDR1 SGHRS, CDR2 YFSETQ. The CDR3 sequence is 14 residues long. The CDR3 sequence: CASSLGGVVETQYF.

This chain uses TRBV7-7 with TRBJ2-4. CDR1 is SSHAT and CDR2 is FNYEAQ in the germline V gene (reference sequence). This CDR3 region has 12 residues. CDR3 amino acids: CASSLWKNIQYF.

This chain links TRBV4-3 with TRBJ1-1; TCRdb outputs TRBD1, but without DNA this stays unchecked. The CDR3 extends over 14 amino acids. The germline V gene encodes CDR1 LGHNA and CDR2 YSLEER. The CDR3 here is CASSQGIRVTEAFF.

The J gene is TRBJ2-2, the V gene TRBV9. The germline V gene has CDR1 SGDLS and CDR2 YYNGEE. This CDR3 spans 16 amino acids. The CDR3: CASSVVTDLSTGELFF.

V is TRBV27 and J is TRBJ2-5; lacking DNA, the TRBD1 call made by TCRdb goes unchecked. The length of the CDR3 is 18 residues. Germline lookup yields CDR1 MNHEY and CDR2 SMNVEV (reference sequence). The CDR3 region is CASSLDAPGRPKSETQYF.

The V call is TRBV7-9, the J call TRBJ2-1; TCRdb proposes TRBD2, but this gene call is untestable without DNA. CDR3 length equals 17 residues. From germline, CDR1 is SEHNR and CDR2 FQNEAQ (reference sequence). CDR3 region: CASSPSGLAGDYNEQFF.

This CDR3 reads CSARRLSNQPQHF. V is TRBV20-1 and J is TRBJ1-5. Germline V gene data show CDR1 as DFQATT and CDR2 as SNEGSKA (reference sequence). The CDR3 totals 13 residues.

The chain couples TRBV6-1 to TRBJ2-1; TCRdb selects TRBD1, and the lack of DNA leaves this call unchecked. This CDR3 region has 15 residues. Germline V gene data show CDR1 as MNHNS and CDR2 as SASEGT. The CDR3 is CASSPPGTFYNEQFF.

This chain connects TRBV9 to TRBJ2-2; TCRdb proposes TRBD1, but this gene call is untestable without DNA. The germline CDR1 and CDR2 sequences are SGDLS and YYNGEE. This CDR3 comprises 16 residues. CDR3 in amino acids: CASSVAGAPNTGELFF.

The chain carries TRBV7-8 and TRBJ2-7; TCRdb calls TRBD1, which cannot be checked without DNA. The CDR3 extends over 15 amino acids. The germline V gene has CDR1 SGHVS and CDR2 FQNEAQ. CDR3 in amino acids: CASSFDRGGSYEQYF.

This chain links TRBV15 with TRBJ1-2; lacking DNA, the TRBD1 call made by TCRdb goes unchecked. CDR3 length equals 15 residues. Per the germline V gene, CDR1 is LNHNV and CDR2 is YYDKDF (reference sequence). The CDR3 here is CATSKGQSVRYGYTF.

J is TRBJ2-5 and V is TRBV6-8. This CDR3 region has 14 residues. CDR1 is MNHGY, CDR2 SAAAGT, per germline. The CDR3 region is CASSYSWQSETQYF.

This rearrangement joins TRBV24-1 to TRBJ1-5; TCRdb selects TRBD1, and the lack of DNA leaves this call unchecked. The CDR3 extends over 16 amino acids. Germline CDR1 KGHDR, CDR2 SFDVKD. The CDR3 region is CATSGADRPNNQPQHF.

This chain connects TRBV5-1 to TRBJ1-1. The CDR3 spans 18 residues. Germline V CDR1 and CDR2: SGHRS, YFSETQ. CDR3 protein: CASSLALRARGGNTEAFF.

The rearrangement links TRBV5-6 to TRBJ2-6; without DNA, the TCRdb call of TRBD2 cannot be checked. The CDR3 has 17 residues. Germline-derived CDR1 and CDR2 are SGHDT and YYEEEE. This CDR3 is CASSRREGIPGANVLTF.

This chain links TRBV3-1 with TRBJ2-1; TCRdb selects TRBD2, and the lack of DNA leaves this call unchecked. Per germline, CDR1 LGHDT and CDR2 YNNKEL (reference sequence). The CDR3 runs 16 residues. The CDR3 loop reads CASSQDQASVWNEQFF.

V gene TRBV28 combines with J gene TRBJ2-5; TCRdb calls TRBD1, which cannot be checked without DNA. CDR3 length: 15 residues. Germline V gene data show CDR1 as MDHEN and CDR2 as SYDVKM. CDR3 loop: CASSLIQDEGETQYF.

The rearrangement uses TRBV27 and TRBJ2-1; the TCRdb D gene call, TRBD1, has no DNA to confirm it. The CDR3 is made up of 15 amino acids. From germline, CDR1 is MNHEY and CDR2 SMNVEV (reference sequence). CDR3 sequence: CASSFRGTPYNEQFF.

The J gene is TRBJ2-2, the V gene TRBV4-2; TCRdb's assignment of TRBD1 cannot be checked, as there is no DNA. The germline V gene has CDR1 LGHNA and CDR2 YNFKEQ. The CDR3 extends over 17 amino acids. CDR3: CASSQDTGGMDTGELFF.

The rearrangement links TRBV12-3 or TRBV12-4 to TRBJ2-4; lacking DNA, the TRBD2 call made by TCRdb goes unchecked. The CDR3 has 18 amino acids. The CDR3 sequence: CASSFAGTSGVAKNIQYF.